This T cell receptor beta chain was sequenced during a study of T-cell reconstitution after alpha-beta-depleted transplantation in children. The CDR3 has 15 residues. Germline V gene data show CDR1 as MNHEY and CDR2 as SVGAGI. Trimming removed 2 bases from V and 2 bases from J, with 11 bases in between. This clonotype has a count of ten or more. Unique molecular identifiers were built into the TCRbeta library. A single record per CDR3 protein comes from TCRdb applying MiXCR to the PCR reads. The sample gives hundreds of thousands of distinct CDR3 sequences, around 17% of which show up once; about 1.1% is in the top ten.

The sequencing here drew on PBMCs from the stem cell graft donor, taken from the stem cell graft. The TCR originated in a human donor who donated a stem cell graft to a child with acute myeloid leukemia. J is TRBJ2-3 and V is TRBV6-5; D possibly corresponds to TRBD2 (6 bases). CDR3 region: CASSYRGGTTDTQYF. The DNA for the CDR3 is TGTGCCAGCAGTTACAGAGGCGGGACCACAGATACGCAGTATTTT.